These T cell receptor beta chains were read from a single sample in a study of cytomegalovirus exposure and HLA in healthy donors. Generated by immunoSEQ multiplex PCR, the TCRdb table keeps only in-frame clones and is missing some. Counted here are approximately 100,000 clones, 80% to 85% occurring once; the ten biggest clones make up roughly 2%. The sequenced sample was PBMCs. These receptors originate from a woman in her twenties or thirties in good health and CMV-seronegative. Both conserved end residues are part of each CDR3. Fields, in order: V gene, clone size, J gene, D gene, CDR3 DNA, CDR3 protein. A D gene is named only where the DNA matches it firmly. The listing skips clone size in some rows; elsewhere it reads once, few, many or a size class.

>TRBV6-1|once|TRBJ1-2|NA
TGTGCCAGCAGTTCCCTCTTAAACTATGGCTACACCTTC
CASSSLLNYGYTF
>TRBV6-6|NA|TRBJ1-5|NA
TGTGCCAGCAGTAAAGACAATCCGGGGAGCAATCAGCCCCAGCATTTT
CASSKDNPGSNQPQHF
>TRBV14|NA|TRBJ2-1|TRBD1
TGTGCCAGCAGCCCCGGGACAGGGGTTTTGGAACAGTTCTTC
CASSPGTGVLEQFF
>TRBV4-1|few|TRBJ2-1|NA
TGCGCCAGCAGCCATTACGCGGACAGTTCCTACAATGAGCAGTTCTTC
CASSHYADSSYNEQFF
>TRBV5-6|NA|TRBJ1-1|NA
TGTGCCAGCAGCCTCCGACTTTCAGGGAGGGACACTGAAGCTTTCTTT
CASSLRLSGRDTEAFF
>TRBV30|NA|TRBJ1-3|NA
TGTGCCTGGAGGCCCGGACGCACCGGGGACACCATATATTTT
CAWRPGRTGDTIYF
>TRBV7-2|NA|TRBJ2-5|TRBD1
TGTGCCAGCAGCTCACGACAGGGCCAAGAGACCCAGTACTTC
CASSSRQGQETQYF
>TRBV18|NA|TRBJ1-2|NA
TGTGCCAGCTCACCCGGTCGAAACTATGGCTACACCTTC
CASSPGRNYGYTF
>TRBV2|few|TRBJ1-2|TRBD1
TGTGCCAGCATTTGGGACAGGGATGTTGGCGGCTACACCTTC
CASIWDRDVGGYTF
>TRBV28|few|TRBJ2-7|NA
TGTGCCAGCAGTTCCCGGGCAGGGTTTACCTACGAGCAGTACTTC
CASSSRAGFTYEQYF
>TRBV5-1|NA|TRBJ1-2|TRBD1
TGCGCCAGCAGCTTGGGCCCAGAACAGGGGGCCTGGGGCTACACCTTC
CASSLGPEQGAWGYTF
>TRBV30|NA|TRBJ2-7|TRBD2
TGTGCCTGGAGTACTCGGACTAGCGGGAGCCCCTACGAGCAGTACTTC
CAWSTRTSGSPYEQYF
>TRBV5-6|NA|TRBJ2-1|NA
TGTGCCAGCAGCTTTGAGGGAGGCCCTGCTGGCCTCAACGATGAGCAGTTCTTC
CASSFEGGPAGLNDEQFF
>TRBV7-9|NA|TRBJ2-5|NA
TGTGCCAGCAGCTTAGGGGGAGGGGGGACGGAGACCCAGTACTTC
CASSLGGGGTETQYF
>TRBV28|NA|TRBJ2-2|TRBD2
TGTGCCAGCAGTCTAACTAGACTAGCGGGGTCGTTGGGGAACACCGGGGAGCTGTTTTTT
CASSLTRLAGSLGNTGELFF
>TRBV27|NA|TRBJ2-7|NA
TGTGCCAGCAGTTTTCTATCGGACAGCTACGAGCAGTACTTC
CASSFLSDSYEQYF
>TRBV19|NA|TRBJ2-1|NA
TGTGCCAGTACCTTAAAAACCAGGGGGGCCCCCAACAATGAGCAGTTCTTC
CASTLKTRGAPNNEQFF
>TRBV19|NA|TRBJ2-1|TRBD1
TGTGCCAGTAGTATAGAGGACAGGGGGCTCCTTGAGCAGTTCTTC
CASSIEDRGLLEQFF
>TRBV5-6|NA|TRBJ1-1|TRBD1
TGTGCCAGCAGCTCCCTGGACAGGGGGCGTATTAGAGAAGCTTTCTTT
CASSSLDRGRIREAFF
>TRBV19|NA|TRBJ2-7|TRBD1
TGTGCCAGTAGTAGACAGGGCTACGAGCAGTACTTC
CASSRQGYEQYF
>TRBV7-6|NA|TRBJ2-7|NA
TGTGCCAGCAGCCCTACCGTTAGCTCCTACGAGCAGTACTTC
CASSPTVSSYEQYF
>TRBV5-1|NA|TRBJ1-1|NA
TGCGCCAGCGGTTGGGGTCCGGGAGTGGGCACTGAAGCTTTCTTT
CASGWGPGVGTEAFF
>TRBV7-9|NA|TRBJ2-1|TRBD2
TGTGCCAGCAGCCCCGGACTAGTTCGCTACAATGAGCAGTTCTTC
CASSPGLVRYNEQFF
>TRBV15|NA|TRBJ1-1|NA
TGTGCCACCAGCAGATCCATCACAGGGACTGAAGCTTTCTTT
CATSRSITGTEAFF
>TRBV27|NA|TRBJ2-1|NA
TGTGCCAGCAGTCCTCCCCCCGGTAGTGAGCAGTTCTTC
CASSPPPGSEQFF
>TRBV6-6|NA|TRBJ1-4|TRBD1
TGTGCCAGCAGTAAGGGACAGGGAAACGAAAAACTGTTTTTT
CASSKGQGNEKLFF
>TRBV7-9|NA|TRBJ1-2|NA
TGTTCCAGCAGCCGCGAGAATTTCTATGGCTACACCTTC
CSSSRENFYGYTF
>TRBV28|NA|TRBJ2-3|TRBD2
TGTGCCAGCAGTTTATCGGCGGGAGGGCCGGTTGGAGATACGCAGTATTTT
CASSLSAGGPVGDTQYF
>TRBV19|NA|TRBJ2-3|NA
TGTGCCAGTAGCCGCCAGGGGTTGGATACGCAGTATTTT
CASSRQGLDTQYF
>TRBV27|NA|TRBJ2-1|NA
TGTGCCAGCAGTTTATCCTATTACAATGAGCAGTTCTTC
CASSLSYYNEQFF
>TRBV29-1|NA|TRBJ1-2|NA
TGCAGCGCTTATACAGGGAACTATGGCTACACCTTC
CSAYTGNYGYTF
>TRBV18|NA|TRBJ1-4|NA
TGTGCCAGCTCACTCCGGGGAGGAGCTAATGAAAAACTGTTTTTT
CASSLRGGANEKLFF
>TRBV27|NA|TRBJ2-1|TRBD2
TGTGCCAGCACCATACTAGCGGGAGGGTCTGATGAGCAGTTCTTC
CASTILAGGSDEQFF
>TRBV25-1|few|TRBJ2-5|TRBD1
TGTGCCAGCAGCCCCTGGGGACCAGGGGGCGAGGAGACCCAGTACTTC
CASSPWGPGGEETQYF
>TRBV30|NA|TRBJ1-5|TRBD1
TGTGCCTGGAGTGTCGGTAGGGACAGGGTGCGTCTAAGTCAGCCCCAGCATTTT
CAWSVGRDRVRLSQPQHF
>TRBV5-1|few|TRBJ2-2|NA
TGCGCCAGCAGCTTGGATGCAGGGGCCACCGGGGAGCTGTTTTTT
CASSLDAGATGELFF
>TRBV14|few|TRBJ1-3|NA
TGTGCCAGCAGCCTTGAACTAACCGGAAACACCATATATTTT
CASSLELTGNTIYF
>TRBV15|NA|TRBJ2-1|TRBD2
TGTGCCACCAGTCCCGGGGCGGGAGGGATAAATGAGCAGTTCTTC
CATSPGAGGINEQFF
>TRBV4-2|NA|TRBJ2-1|NA
TGTGCCAGCAGCCACGTCTTCCGCGGGAATCCCAATGAGCAGTTCTTC
CASSHVFRGNPNEQFF
>TRBV2|few|TRBJ2-1|NA
TGTGCCAGCAGGGAGGACTCCCTGGACAATGAGCAGTTCTTC
CASREDSLDNEQFF
>TRBV7-2|NA|TRBJ2-5|NA
TGTGCCAGCAGCATAGAACTTAGGGGGCAAGAGACCCAGTACTTC
CASSIELRGQETQYF
>TRBV7-9|NA|TRBJ2-5|TRBD2
TGTGCCAGCAGCTTGCGGGGGGAGGGGGGAAGAGAGACCCAGTACTTC
CASSLRGEGGRETQYF
>TRBV7-9|NA|TRBJ1-2|TRBD1
TGTGCCAGCAGCCACCGCGGACAGGGTGGAGGCTATGGCTACACCTTC
CASSHRGQGGGYGYTF
>TRBV5-1|NA|TRBJ1-6|NA
TGCGCCAGCAACAGGGAGGGCTCACCCCTCCACTTT
CASNREGSPLHF
>TRBV28|few|TRBJ2-7|TRBD1
TGTGCCAGCAGTCCCCCGGGACAGGGACCCCACGGCCAGTACTTC
CASSPPGQGPHGQYF
>TRBV4-3|NA|TRBJ2-3|TRBD2
TGCGCCAGCAGCCAAGATTGGAGCGGGGGGTCTAGCGGGAGATCAGATACGCAGTATTTT
CASSQDWSGGSSGRSDTQYF
>TRBV2|NA|TRBJ2-7|TRBD2
TGTGCCAGCAAGAGTAGCGGGAGGGTAGTGTACGAGCAGTACTTC
CASKSSGRVVYEQYF
>TRBV5-4|NA|TRBJ2-3|NA
TGTGCCAGCAGCTTGGGCTACGACCACGCGCACAGATATAGCACAGATACGCAGTATTTT
CASSLGYDHAHRYSTDTQYF
>TRBV4-1|few|TRBJ2-7|TRBD2
TGCGCCAGCAGCCCACAGGCGACTAGCGGGAGATTCTACGAGCAGTACTTC
CASSPQATSGRFYEQYF
>TRBV7-7|NA|TRBJ2-1|TRBD2
TGTGCCAGCAGCTTAGTTGCGGGAGGGCCCAATGAGCAGTTCTTC
CASSLVAGGPNEQFF
>TRBV5-4|NA|TRBJ2-7|NA
TGTGCCAGCAGCGACGGGGTGACCGGGAGCTCCTACGAGCAGTACTTC
CASSDGVTGSSYEQYF
>TRBV28|few|TRBJ1-2|NA
TGTGCCAGCAACAGGGTTAACTATGGCTACACCTTC
CASNRVNYGYTF
>TRBV28|few|TRBJ1-1|TRBD1
TGTGCCAGCATTCCTAGACAGGGGTGGAACACTGAAGCTTTCTTT
CASIPRQGWNTEAFF